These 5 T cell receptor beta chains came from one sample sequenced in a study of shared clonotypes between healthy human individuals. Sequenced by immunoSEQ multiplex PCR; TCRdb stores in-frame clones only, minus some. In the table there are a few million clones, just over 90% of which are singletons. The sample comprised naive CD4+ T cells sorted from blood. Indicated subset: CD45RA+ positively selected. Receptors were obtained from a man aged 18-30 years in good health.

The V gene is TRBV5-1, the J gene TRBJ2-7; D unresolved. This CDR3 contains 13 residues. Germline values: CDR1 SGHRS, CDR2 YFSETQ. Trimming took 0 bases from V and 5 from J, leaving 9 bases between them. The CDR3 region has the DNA TGCGCCAGCAGCTTGGCAACCAGGCACGAGCAGTACTTC. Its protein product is CASSLATRHEQYF.

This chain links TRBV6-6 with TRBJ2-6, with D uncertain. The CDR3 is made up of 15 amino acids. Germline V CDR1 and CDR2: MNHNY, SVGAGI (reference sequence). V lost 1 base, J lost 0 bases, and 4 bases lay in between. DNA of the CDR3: TGTGCCAGCAGTTACTGGGACTCTGGGGCCAACGTCCTGACTTTC. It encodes CASSYWDSGANVLTF.

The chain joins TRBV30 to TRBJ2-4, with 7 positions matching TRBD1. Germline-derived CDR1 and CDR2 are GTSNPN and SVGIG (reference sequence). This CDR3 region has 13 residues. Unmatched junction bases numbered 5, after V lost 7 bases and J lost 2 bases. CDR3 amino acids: CAFATGSKNIQYF. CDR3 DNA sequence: TGTGCCTTCGCGACAGGGTCCAAAAACATTCAGTACTTC.

CDR3 in amino acids: CASSQGQENQPQHF. The DNA of the CDR3 is TGCGCCAGCAGCCAGGGACAGGAAAATCAGCCCCAGCATTTT. The gene calls are TRBV5-1 and TRBJ1-5, with 8 bases matching TRBD1. The germline V gene encodes CDR1 SGHRS and CDR2 YFSETQ. Unmatched junction bases numbered 4, after V lost 4 bases and J lost 4 bases. This CDR3 has 14 amino acids.

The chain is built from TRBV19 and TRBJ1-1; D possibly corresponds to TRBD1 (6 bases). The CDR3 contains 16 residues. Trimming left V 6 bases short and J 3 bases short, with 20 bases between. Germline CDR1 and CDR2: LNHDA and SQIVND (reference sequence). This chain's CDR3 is CASRENQGFSHTEAFF. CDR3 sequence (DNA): TGTGCCAGTAGAGAAAATCAGGGGTTTTCGCACACTGAAGCTTTCTTT.